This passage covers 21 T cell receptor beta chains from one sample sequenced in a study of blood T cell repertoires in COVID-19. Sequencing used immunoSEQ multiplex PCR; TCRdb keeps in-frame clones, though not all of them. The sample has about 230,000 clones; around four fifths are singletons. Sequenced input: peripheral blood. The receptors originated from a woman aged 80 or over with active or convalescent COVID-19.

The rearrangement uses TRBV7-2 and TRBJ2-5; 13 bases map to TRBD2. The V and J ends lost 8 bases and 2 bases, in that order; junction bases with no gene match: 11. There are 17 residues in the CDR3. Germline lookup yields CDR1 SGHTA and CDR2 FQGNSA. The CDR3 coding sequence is TGTGCCAGCCGTAAGCGGGGGACTAGCGGGGCGCAAGAGACCCAGTACTTC. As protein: CASRKRGTSGAQETQYF.

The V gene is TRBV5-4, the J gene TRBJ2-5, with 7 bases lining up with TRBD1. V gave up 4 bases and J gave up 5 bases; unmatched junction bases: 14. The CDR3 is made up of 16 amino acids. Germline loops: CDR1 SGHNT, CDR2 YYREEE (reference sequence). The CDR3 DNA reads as TGTGCCAGCAGCCACCAGATTAAAGGGGGCGGGGAGACCCAGTACTTC. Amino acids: CASSHQIKGGGETQYF.

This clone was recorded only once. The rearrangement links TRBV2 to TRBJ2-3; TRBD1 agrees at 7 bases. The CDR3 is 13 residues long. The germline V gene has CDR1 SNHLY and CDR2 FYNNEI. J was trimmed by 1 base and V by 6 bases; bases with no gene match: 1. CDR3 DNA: TGTGCCAGCAGCGGACAGGGCACAGATACGCAGTATTTT. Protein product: CASSGQGTDTQYF.

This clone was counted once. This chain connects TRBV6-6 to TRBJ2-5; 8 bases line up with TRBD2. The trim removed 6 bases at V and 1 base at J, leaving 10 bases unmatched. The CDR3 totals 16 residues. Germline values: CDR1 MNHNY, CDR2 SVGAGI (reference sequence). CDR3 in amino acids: CASSSGTRGAQETQYF. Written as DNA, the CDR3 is TGTGCCAGCAGCTCCGGGACTAGGGGGGCCCAAGAGACCCAGTACTTC.

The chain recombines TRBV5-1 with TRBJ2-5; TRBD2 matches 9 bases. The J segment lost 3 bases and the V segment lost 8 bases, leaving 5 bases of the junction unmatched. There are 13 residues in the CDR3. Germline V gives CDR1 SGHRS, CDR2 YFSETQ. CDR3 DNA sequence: TGCGCCAGTACTCTAGCGGGAAAAGAGACCCAGTACTTC. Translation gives CASTLAGKETQYF.

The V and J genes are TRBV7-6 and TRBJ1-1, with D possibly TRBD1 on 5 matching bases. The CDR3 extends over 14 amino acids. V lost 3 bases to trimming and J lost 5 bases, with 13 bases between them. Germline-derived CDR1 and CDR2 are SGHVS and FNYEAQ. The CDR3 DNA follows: TGTGCCAGCAGCTTCGGGGGGGGAGGGACTGAAGCTTTCTTT. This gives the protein CASSFGGGGTEAFF.

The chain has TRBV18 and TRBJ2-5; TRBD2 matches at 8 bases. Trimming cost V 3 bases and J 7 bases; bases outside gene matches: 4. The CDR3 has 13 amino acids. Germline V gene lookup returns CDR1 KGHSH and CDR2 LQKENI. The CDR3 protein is CASSPGLGVTQYF. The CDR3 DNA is TGTGCCAGCTCACCGGGACTAGGGGTGACCCAGTACTTC.

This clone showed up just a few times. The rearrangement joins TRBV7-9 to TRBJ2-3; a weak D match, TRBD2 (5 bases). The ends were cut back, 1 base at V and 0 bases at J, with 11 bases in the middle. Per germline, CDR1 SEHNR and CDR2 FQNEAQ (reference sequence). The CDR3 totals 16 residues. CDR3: CASSLDAGSSTDTQYF. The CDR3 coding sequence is TGTGCCAGCAGCTTAGACGCGGGCTCCAGCACAGATACGCAGTATTTT.

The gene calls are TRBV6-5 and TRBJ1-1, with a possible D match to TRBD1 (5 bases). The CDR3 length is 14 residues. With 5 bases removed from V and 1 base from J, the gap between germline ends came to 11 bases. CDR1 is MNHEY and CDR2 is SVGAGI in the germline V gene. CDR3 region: CASSLRTKNTEAFF. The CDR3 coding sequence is TGTGCCAGCAGTCTCCGGACAAAGAACACTGAAGCTTTCTTT.

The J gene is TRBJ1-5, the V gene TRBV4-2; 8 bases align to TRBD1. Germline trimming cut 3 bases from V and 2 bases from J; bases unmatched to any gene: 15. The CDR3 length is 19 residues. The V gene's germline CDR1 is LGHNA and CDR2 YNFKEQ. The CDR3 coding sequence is TGTGCCAGCAGCCATAAGGGGGGGCGAGTGACAGGGGGCAATCAGCCCCAGCATTTT. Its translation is CASSHKGGRVTGGNQPQHF.

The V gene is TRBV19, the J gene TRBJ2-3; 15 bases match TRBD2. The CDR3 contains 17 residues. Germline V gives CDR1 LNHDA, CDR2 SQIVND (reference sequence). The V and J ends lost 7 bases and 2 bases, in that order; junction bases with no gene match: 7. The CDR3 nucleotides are TGTGCCAGTACAAGGAGGACTAGCGGGGGGGACACAGATACGCAGTATTTT. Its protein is CASTRRTSGGDTDTQYF.

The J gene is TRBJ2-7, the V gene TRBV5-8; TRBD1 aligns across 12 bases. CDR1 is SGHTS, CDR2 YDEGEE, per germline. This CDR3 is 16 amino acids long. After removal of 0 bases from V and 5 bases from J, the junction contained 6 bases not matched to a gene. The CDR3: CASSLAYGTGGNEQYF. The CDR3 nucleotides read TGTGCCAGCAGCTTGGCCTACGGGACAGGGGGCAACGAGCAGTACTTC.

CDR3 loop: CASSSSLRKGAASYEQYF. As DNA, the CDR3 is TGTGCCAGCAGCTCGAGCCTGAGAAAGGGGGCTGCCTCCTACGAGCAGTACTTC. The V and J genes are TRBV9 and TRBJ2-7, with 7 bases aligning to TRBD1. The germline V gene encodes CDR1 SGDLS and CDR2 YYNGEE. The CDR3 length is 18 residues. V dropped 4 bases and J dropped 0; count of bases not matched to a gene: 16.

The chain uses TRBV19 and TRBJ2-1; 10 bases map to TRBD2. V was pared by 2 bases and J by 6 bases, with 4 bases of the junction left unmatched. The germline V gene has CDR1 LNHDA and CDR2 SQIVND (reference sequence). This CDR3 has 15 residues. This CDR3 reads CASSITSGDFNEQFF. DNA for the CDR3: TGTGCCAGTAGTATAACTAGCGGGGATTTCAATGAGCAGTTCTTC. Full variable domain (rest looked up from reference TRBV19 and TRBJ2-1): DGGITQSPKYLFRKEGQNVTLSCEQNLNHDAMYWYRQDPGQGLRLIYYSQIVNDFQKGDIAEGYSVSREKKESFPLTVTSAQKNPTAFYLCASSITSGDFNEQFFGPGTRLTVL.

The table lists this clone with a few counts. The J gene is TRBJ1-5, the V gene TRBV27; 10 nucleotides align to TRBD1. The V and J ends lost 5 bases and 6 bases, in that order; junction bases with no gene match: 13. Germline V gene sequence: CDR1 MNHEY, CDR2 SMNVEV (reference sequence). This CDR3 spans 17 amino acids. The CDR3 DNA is TGTGCCAGCAGTCGAATCCCCTCCGGGACAGGGGTTCAGCCCCAGCATTTT. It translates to CASSRIPSGTGVQPQHF.

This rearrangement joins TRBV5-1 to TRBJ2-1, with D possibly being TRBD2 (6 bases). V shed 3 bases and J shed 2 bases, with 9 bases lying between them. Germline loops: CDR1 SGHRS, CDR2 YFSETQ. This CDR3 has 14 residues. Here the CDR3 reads CASSWGVTYNEQFF. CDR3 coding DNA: TGCGCCAGCAGCTGGGGGGTGACCTACAATGAGCAGTTCTTC.

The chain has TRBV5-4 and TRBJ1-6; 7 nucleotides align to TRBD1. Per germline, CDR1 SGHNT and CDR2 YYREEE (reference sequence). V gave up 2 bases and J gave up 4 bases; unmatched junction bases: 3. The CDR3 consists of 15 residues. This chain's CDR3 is CASSFDRAYNSPLHF. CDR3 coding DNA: TGTGCCAGCAGCTTCGACAGGGCTTATAATTCACCCCTCCACTTT.

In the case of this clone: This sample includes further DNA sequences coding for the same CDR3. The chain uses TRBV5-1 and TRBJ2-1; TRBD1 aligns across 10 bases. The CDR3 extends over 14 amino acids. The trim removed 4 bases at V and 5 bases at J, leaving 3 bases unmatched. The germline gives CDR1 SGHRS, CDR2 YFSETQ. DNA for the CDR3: TGCGCCAGCAGCCGGGACAGGGGCAACAATGAGCAGTTCTTC. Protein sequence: CASSRDRGNNEQFF.

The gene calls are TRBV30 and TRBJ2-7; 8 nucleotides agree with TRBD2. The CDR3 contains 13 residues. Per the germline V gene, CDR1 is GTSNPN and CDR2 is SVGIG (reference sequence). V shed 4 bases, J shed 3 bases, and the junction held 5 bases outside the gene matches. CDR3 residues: CAWKGAGVYEQYF. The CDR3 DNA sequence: TGTGCCTGGAAAGGAGCGGGAGTCTACGAGCAGTACTTC.

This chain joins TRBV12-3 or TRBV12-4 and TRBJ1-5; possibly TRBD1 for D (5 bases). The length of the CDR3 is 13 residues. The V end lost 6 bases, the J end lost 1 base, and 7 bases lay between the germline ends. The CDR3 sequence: CASRRDSNQPQHF. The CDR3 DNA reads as TGTGCCAGCAGGCGGGACAGCAATCAGCCCCAGCATTTT.

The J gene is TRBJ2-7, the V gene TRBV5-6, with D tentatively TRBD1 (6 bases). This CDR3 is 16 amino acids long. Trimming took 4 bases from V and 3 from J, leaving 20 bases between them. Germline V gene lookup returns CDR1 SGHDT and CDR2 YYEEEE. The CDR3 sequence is CASSTRTGTPLYEQYF. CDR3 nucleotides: TGTGCCAGCAGCACCCGAACCGGGACACCCCTCTACGAGCAGTACTTC.